This T cell receptor beta chain stems from a study of blood T cell repertoires in COVID-19. Turning to the study itself: Sites in the United States, Italy and Spain provided acute and convalescent COVID-19 samples. Nucleic acid was either cDNA or gDNA, and it came from T cells, B-cell-depleted T cells, or PBMCs.

Trimming at V came to 7 bases and at J to 0 bases, leaving 9 bases not matched to a gene. Germline values: CDR1 SNHLY, CDR2 FYNNEI. This CDR3 comprises 16 residues. Libraries were prepared by immunoSEQ multiplex PCR; TCRdb keeps only in-frame clonotypes and omits some of them. The data contain a few hundred thousand clones, about nine tenths of them singletons. This rearrangement joins TRBV2 to TRBJ2-1, with TRBD1 matching over 7 bases. This TCR was recovered from a man between 45 and 60 years old with acute or convalescent COVID-19. The sequenced sample was peripheral blood. The CDR3 protein is CASTRGQISSYNEQFF. DNA of the CDR3: TGTGCCAGCACTAGGGGACAGATAAGCTCCTACAATGAGCAGTTCTTC.